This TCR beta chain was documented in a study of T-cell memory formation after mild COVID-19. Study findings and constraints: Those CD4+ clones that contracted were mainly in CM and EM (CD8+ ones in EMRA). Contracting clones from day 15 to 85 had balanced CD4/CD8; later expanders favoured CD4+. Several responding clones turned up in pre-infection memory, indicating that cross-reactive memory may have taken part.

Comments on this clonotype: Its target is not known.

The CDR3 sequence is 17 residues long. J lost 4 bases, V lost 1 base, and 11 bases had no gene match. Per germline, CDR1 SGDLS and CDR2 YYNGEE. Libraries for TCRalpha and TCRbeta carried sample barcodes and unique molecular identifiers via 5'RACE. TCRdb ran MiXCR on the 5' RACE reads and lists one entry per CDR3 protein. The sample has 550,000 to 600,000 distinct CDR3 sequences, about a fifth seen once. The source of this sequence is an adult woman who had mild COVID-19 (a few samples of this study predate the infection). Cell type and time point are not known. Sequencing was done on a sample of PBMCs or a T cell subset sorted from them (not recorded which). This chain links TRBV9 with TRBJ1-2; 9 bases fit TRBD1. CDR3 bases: TGTGCCAGCAGCGTAACCGGACAGGGGACTCTAGGCTATGGCTACACCTTC. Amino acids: CASSVTGQGTLGYGYTF.